The 26 T cell receptor beta chains below were found in one sample sequenced in a study of blood T cell repertoires in COVID-19. The data were produced by immunoSEQ multiplex PCR, yet TCRdb's version contains in-frame clones alone and is incomplete. The sample gives 110,000 to 150,000 clones, roughly four fifths of which show up once; approximately 1.4% is in the top ten. Sequenced input: peripheral blood. The source of these receptors is a human donor in a cohort sampled during active COVID-19.

The V call is TRBV19, the J call TRBJ1-5; D gene ambiguous. The CDR3 is made up of 11 amino acids. Germline-derived CDR1 and CDR2 are LNHDA and SQIVND (reference sequence). V dropped 5 bases and J dropped 9 bases, with 8 bases sitting between them. CDR3 DNA sequence: TGTGCCAGTAGTCATACCGGGCCCCAGCATTTT. This gives the protein CASSHTGPQHF.

The chain recombines TRBV7-2 with TRBJ2-2; D uncertain. This CDR3 region has 15 residues. V shed 5 bases and J shed 6 bases, with 16 bases lying between them. Germline V CDR1 and CDR2: SGHTA, FQGNSA. CDR3 amino acids: CASSNTLMVSGELFF. CDR3 nucleotides: TGTGCCAGCAGCAACACCCTTATGGTCTCCGGGGAGCTGTTTTTT.

The rearrangement uses TRBV19 and TRBJ1-2; 11 nucleotides agree with TRBD1. CDR1 and CDR2 (germline): LNHDA, SQIVND (reference sequence). Trimming took 6 bases from V and 8 from J; bases not matched to a gene: 5. The CDR3 loop spans 13 amino acids. CDR3 sequence: CASRDRGREGYTF. CDR3 sequence (DNA): TGTGCCAGTAGGGACAGGGGGCGAGAGGGCTACACCTTC.

This clone was recorded once. The chain links TRBV5-1 to TRBJ2-7, with 14 bases that match TRBD2. Germline CDR1 SGHRS, CDR2 YFSETQ. This CDR3 is built from 18 residues. Trimming at V came to 0 bases and at J to 1 base, leaving 6 bases not matched to a gene. CDR3 region: CASSLGLAGGPKSYEQYF. CDR3 bases: TGCGCCAGCAGCTTGGGACTAGCGGGAGGGCCTAAGTCCTACGAGCAGTACTTC.

V and J are TRBV6-1 and TRBJ1-1; D is possibly TRBD1 (5 bases). The CDR3 covers 16 residues. In germline, CDR1 is MNHNS, CDR2 SASEGT. V lost 2 bases, J lost 7 bases, and 20 bases lay in between. The CDR3 protein is CASSEMHPAGRLEAFF. The CDR3 DNA reads TGTGCCAGCAGTGAAATGCACCCGGCGGGACGGCTTGAAGCTTTCTTT.

This sequence joins TRBV3-1 (or the pseudogene TRBV3-2) and TRBJ2-5; TRBD2 is a possible D gene (5 bases). The CDR3 consists of 15 residues. The germline CDR1 and CDR2 sequences are LGHDT and YNNKEL (reference sequence). The V end was cut by 4 bases, the J end by 2 bases, with 14 bases between. CDR3: CASSPSFGGQETQYF. In DNA form, the CDR3 reads TGTGCCAGCAGCCCCTCATTTGGAGGACAAGAGACCCAGTACTTC.

This clone was found many times. The V gene is TRBV15, the J gene TRBJ2-1; perhaps TRBD1 as D (5 bases). Trimming stripped 0 bases from V and 10 bases from J, with 10 bases between. From germline, CDR1 is LNHNV and CDR2 YYDKDF (reference sequence). The CDR3 spans 13 residues. CDR3 in amino acids: CATSRDLGVEQFF. CDR3 DNA sequence: TGTGCCACCAGCAGAGATTTAGGGGTAGAGCAGTTCTTC.

The V gene is TRBV19, the J gene TRBJ2-1; 7 positions match TRBD2. The CDR3 has 16 amino acids. V gave up 3 bases and J gave up 2 bases; unmatched junction bases: 7. CDR1 LNHDA and CDR2 SQIVND come from the germline V gene (reference sequence). CDR3 residues: CASSIYASGTYNEQFF. The CDR3 nucleotides are TGTGCCAGTAGTATTTACGCTAGCGGTACCTACAATGAGCAGTTCTTC. Combining the CDR3 with reference TRBV19 and TRBJ2-1 gives the whole variable domain DGGITQSPKYLFRKEGQNVTLSCEQNLNHDAMYWYRQDPGQGLRLIYYSQIVNDFQKGDIAEGYSVSREKKESFPLTVTSAQKNPTAFYLCASSIYASGTYNEQFFGPGTRLTVL.

The sample holds one count of this clone. The V gene is TRBV5-1, the J gene TRBJ2-5, with 8 bases fitting TRBD1. Germline CDR1 is SGHRS and CDR2 is YFSETQ. CDR3 size: 15 residues. V shed 4 bases, J shed 5 bases, and the junction held 10 bases outside the gene matches. CDR3 region: CASSSRTGMGETQYF. CDR3 DNA sequence: TGCGCCAGCAGCAGCCGGACAGGGATGGGGGAGACCCAGTACTTC.

The chain has TRBV19 and TRBJ2-1; 8 bases match TRBD1. CDR1 is LNHDA, CDR2 SQIVND, per germline (reference sequence). V lost 6 bases and J lost 0; bases outside the gene matches: 13. This CDR3 spans 18 amino acids. The CDR3 coding sequence is TGTGCCAGTAGATCCGGGACAGGTCCACTAATCTCCTACAATGAGCAGTTCTTC. Encoded protein: CASRSGTGPLISYNEQFF.

This chain uses TRBV6-2 or TRBV6-3 with TRBJ2-2; TRBD1 aligns across 10 bases. The CDR3 is 16 residues long. The V segment lost 4 bases and the J segment 5 bases; nucleotides outside the gene matches: 7. The germline V gene encodes CDR1 MNHEY and CDR2 SVGEGT. CDR3 sequence reads: CASSSPGTGVTGELFF. Written as DNA, the CDR3 is TGTGCCAGCAGTTCCCCCGGGACAGGGGTGACCGGGGAGCTGTTTTTT.

On this clone itself: Mismatch with germline at one junction end may stem from a read error. The chain is built from TRBV7-7 and TRBJ2-5; TRBD1 matches at 11 bases. The CDR3 runs to 17 residues. Germline assignment: CDR1 SSHAT and CDR2 FNYEAQ (reference sequence). The CDR3 protein is CASSANSGTGGRETQYF. In nucleotides, the CDR3 is TGTGCTAGCAGCGCGAATTCCGGGACAGGGGGGAGAGAGACCCAGTACTTC.

The CDR3 reads CASSQDPGGGYGYTF. DNA of the CDR3: TGTGCCAGCAGCCAAGATCCAGGGGGCGGCTATGGCTACACCTTC. The rearrangement uses TRBV4-2 and TRBJ1-2; 8 bases are shared with TRBD1. The CDR3 extends over 15 amino acids. The germline gives CDR1 LGHNA, CDR2 YNFKEQ. The V segment lost 0 bases and the J segment 4 bases; nucleotides outside the gene matches: 4.

This rearrangement joins TRBV28 to TRBJ1-4, with 8 bases matching TRBD1. Germline CDR1 and CDR2: MDHEN and SYDVKM. V lost 5 bases to trimming and J lost 6 bases; unmatched junction nucleotides: 5. CDR3 length: 14 amino acids. CDR3 residues: CASSQTGVYEKLFF. CDR3 bases: TGTGCCAGCAGTCAGACAGGGGTTTATGAAAAACTGTTTTTT.

This rearrangement joins TRBV3-1 (or the pseudogene TRBV3-2) to TRBJ2-7; 9 bases are shared with TRBD2. Losses at the gene ends were 1 base for V and 6 bases for J; bases not matched to a gene: 4. Looked up from germline, CDR1 is LGHDT and CDR2 is YNNKEL (reference sequence). The CDR3 has 14 residues. The CDR3 region is CASSQGGRAGEQYF. CDR3 bases: TGTGCCAGCAGCCAAGGCGGGAGGGCCGGCGAGCAGTACTTC.

The rearrangement joins TRBV5-1 to TRBJ2-3; 7 positions agree with TRBD1. Germline trimming cut 3 bases from V and 2 bases from J; bases unmatched to any gene: 15. Germline V gene sequence: CDR1 SGHRS, CDR2 YFSETQ. CDR3 length equals 18 residues. CDR3 residues: CASSYDRVALGSTDTQYF. CDR3 nucleotides: TGCGCCAGCAGCTACGACAGGGTGGCGCTAGGATCCACAGATACGCAGTATTTT.

The CDR3 DNA reads TGTGCCAGCAGTACAGGACAGGGTAATGGCTACACCTTC. It translates to CASSTGQGNGYTF. The chain combines TRBV6-5 with TRBJ1-2, with TRBD1 matching 8 bases. The CDR3 consists of 13 residues. Germline V gives CDR1 MNHEY, CDR2 SVGAGI. J gave up 6 bases and V 5 bases, and 5 bases lay outside the gene matches.

This clone has just one count. The chain is built from TRBV25-1 and TRBJ2-1; TRBD1 is a possible D gene (5 bases). The CDR3 is 14 residues long. Germline V gives CDR1 MGHDK, CDR2 SYGVNS. V lost 6 bases and J lost 1, with 10 bases in between. CDR3 DNA sequence: TGTGCCAGCAGGTCGGACATATCCTACAATGAGCAGTTCTTC. Translated, it gives CASRSDISYNEQFF.

The rearrangement uses TRBV6-5 and TRBJ1-1; TRBD1 agrees at 10 bases. Germline lookup yields CDR1 MNHEY and CDR2 SVGAGI. This CDR3 contains 14 residues. V gave up 7 bases and J gave up 5 bases; unmatched junction bases: 7. CDR3 DNA: TGTGCCAGCATCCCGGGACAGGGGTATACTGAAGCTTTCTTT. Amino acid sequence: CASIPGQGYTEAFF.

The J gene is TRBJ2-7, the V gene TRBV10-3; the D gene is possibly TRBD1 (5 bases). Per germline, CDR1 ENHRY and CDR2 SYGVKD. The V end was cut by 3 bases, the J end by 3 bases, with 9 bases between. The CDR3 sequence is 13 residues long. The CDR3 loop is CAISDWTSYEQYF. The CDR3 coding sequence is TGTGCCATCAGTGATTGGACAAGCTACGAGCAGTACTTC.

The chain joins TRBV3-1 (or the pseudogene TRBV3-2) to TRBJ2-1; 8 bases line up with TRBD2. Germline assignment: CDR1 LGHDT and CDR2 YNNKEL (reference sequence). The CDR3 spans 16 residues. V gave up 2 bases and J gave up 7 bases; unmatched junction bases: 10. This CDR3 reads CASSQNPGRAGNEQFF. In nucleotides, the CDR3 is TGTGCCAGCAGCCAAAATCCCGGGAGGGCGGGTAATGAGCAGTTCTTC.

This chain joins TRBV27 and TRBJ2-2; D is perhaps TRBD2 (5 bases). V lost 2 bases and J lost 7, with 11 bases in between. This CDR3 has 14 residues. The germline CDR1 and CDR2 sequences are MNHEY and SMNVEV (reference sequence). CDR3 DNA sequence: TGTGCCAGCAGTTTAGATTTGAGGGACGGGGAGCTGTTTTTT. It is translated as CASSLDLRDGELFF.

This rearrangement joins TRBV18 to TRBJ2-5; 7 bases are shared with TRBD1. V lost 6 bases, J lost 5 bases, and 9 bases stayed unmatched. The CDR3 runs to 14 residues. The V gene's germline CDR1 is KGHSH and CDR2 LQKENI. The CDR3 protein is CASSRVQGQETQYF. For the CDR3, the DNA is TGTGCCAGCTCGCGCGTACAGGGGCAGGAGACCCAGTACTTC.

This clone has a handful of counts. The chain employs TRBV5-1 and TRBJ1-1; D may be TRBD1 (6 bases). The CDR3 has 13 residues. The V gene lost 6 bases and the J gene lost 4 bases, with 13 bases spanning the gap. The V gene's germline CDR1 is SGHRS and CDR2 YFSETQ. The CDR3 sequence: CASNLRGGTEAFF. The CDR3 region has the DNA TGCGCCAGCAACTTAAGAGGGGGCACTGAAGCTTTCTTT.

V usage is TRBV3-1 (or the pseudogene TRBV3-2) and J usage is TRBJ2-7; 8 nucleotides match TRBD2. The trim removed 3 bases at V and 4 bases at J, leaving 5 bases unmatched. CDR1 LGHDT and CDR2 YNNKEL come from the germline V gene (reference sequence). The CDR3 extends over 14 amino acids. This CDR3 is CASSQEIAGYEQYF. The CDR3, as DNA: TGTGCCAGCAGCCAGGAAATAGCGGGATACGAGCAGTACTTC.

The chain joins TRBV14 to TRBJ2-7; 7 positions agree with TRBD2. This CDR3 is built from 17 residues. V lost 1 base and J lost 2; bases outside the gene matches: 11. Germline V gene lookup returns CDR1 SGHDN and CDR2 FVKESK. Here the CDR3 reads CASSQVILSGSAYEQYF. CDR3 coding DNA: TGTGCCAGCAGCCAAGTAATACTTAGCGGGTCAGCCTACGAGCAGTACTTC.